The 21 T cell receptor beta chains given below trace back to one sample, sequenced in a study of blood T cells in healthy people across ages. A J-beta primer mix and a sample-barcoded 5' primer were used in a second PCR of about 6 to 12 cycles. TCRdb independently ran MiXCR on the 5' RACE reads; one entry per CDR3 protein. The table shows hundreds of thousands of distinct CDR3 sequences, with around 21% occurring only once. The specimen sequenced was blood. All receptors derive from a man in his 70s in good health.

The genes are TRBV7-9 and TRBJ2-1, with TRBD2 identical over 9 bases. The J call is doubtful: the DNA matches TRBJ2-7 better. CDR1 is SEHNR, CDR2 FQNEAQ, per germline (reference sequence). The CDR3 extends over 16 amino acids. CDR3 DNA sequence: TGTGCCAGCAGCTCCCTGGTAGCGGGAGAGGGCTACGAGCAGTACTTC. It yields the protein CASSSLVAGEGYEQYF.

This chain uses TRBV27 with TRBJ1-1; 9 bases are shared with TRBD1. Germline CDR1 is MNHEY and CDR2 is SMNVEV (reference sequence). J was trimmed by 7 bases and V by 7 bases; bases with no gene match: 16. The CDR3 spans 16 residues. In DNA, the CDR3 is TGTGCCAGCATCGCTTCGACGGACAGGGGCAACGGTGAAGCTTTCTTT. As protein: CASIASTDRGNGEAFF.

This clonotype was recorded a few times. This chain joins TRBV3-1 and TRBJ1-5; 7 bases are shared with TRBD1. CDR1 and CDR2 (germline): LGHDT, YNNKEL (reference sequence). Trimming took 3 bases from V and 4 from J; bases not matched to a gene: 3. This CDR3 has 14 residues. The CDR3 loop reads CASSQTGQNQPQHF. The CDR3 nucleotides read TGTGCCAGCAGCCAGACAGGGCAAAATCAGCCCCAGCATTTT.

This sequence joins TRBV20-1 and TRBJ2-1, with unresolved D. Looked up from germline, CDR1 is DFQATT and CDR2 is SNEGSKA (reference sequence). Trimming shortened V by 5 bases and J by 5 bases, and 16 bases separated the two germline ends. The CDR3 is 14 amino acids. CDR3 protein: CSAVSPGAHNEQFF. CDR3 in DNA: TGCAGTGCTGTTTCGCCCGGCGCACACAATGAGCAGTTCTTC.

V is TRBV28 and J is TRBJ2-6, with unresolved D. This CDR3 is 17 amino acids long. The V gene lost 1 base and the J gene lost 0 bases, with 10 bases spanning the gap. In germline, CDR1 is MDHEN, CDR2 SYDVKM. The CDR3 is CASSLLQQSSGANVLTF. The CDR3 nucleotides are TGTGCCAGCAGTTTATTACAGCAGTCCTCTGGGGCCAACGTCCTGACTTTC.

This clonotype came up many times. The chain has TRBV6-1 and TRBJ2-1; 8 nucleotides align to TRBD2. Germline V gene data show CDR1 as MNHNS and CDR2 as SASEGT. This CDR3 comprises 15 residues. After removal of 2 bases from V and 10 bases from J, the junction contained 10 bases not matched to a gene. CDR3 in amino acids: CASSEWKGAGDEQFF. The DNA of the CDR3 is TGTGCCAGCAGTGAATGGAAAGGAGCGGGAGACGAGCAGTTCTTC.

The genes are TRBV27 and TRBJ2-3; 7 bases agree with TRBD1. The CDR3 totals 15 residues. Trimming took 4 bases from V and 5 from J; bases not matched to a gene: 9. Germline CDR1 and CDR2: MNHEY and SMNVEV (reference sequence). The CDR3 region is CASSSGQVRGDTQYF. DNA for the CDR3: TGTGCCAGCAGTTCCGGACAGGTCCGTGGAGATACGCAGTATTTT.

The gene calls are TRBV6-5 and TRBJ2-5; 14 bases are shared with TRBD2. J was trimmed by 4 bases and V by 4 bases; bases with no gene match: 2. CDR3 length: 15 residues. Germline CDR1 reads MNHEY; CDR2 reads SVGAGI. Here the CDR3 reads CASSWGLAGVETQYF. CDR3 DNA sequence: TGTGCCAGCAGTTGGGGACTAGCGGGAGTAGAGACCCAGTACTTC.

CDR3 residues: CASSFWDSSGNTIYF. DNA for the CDR3: TGTGCCAGCAGCTTCTGGGACAGCTCTGGAAACACCATATATTTT. This chain uses TRBV7-9 with TRBJ1-3; 7 bases align to TRBD1. The trim removed 3 bases at V and 0 bases at J, leaving 2 bases unmatched. From germline, CDR1 is SEHNR and CDR2 FQNEAQ (reference sequence). The CDR3 sequence is 15 residues long.

This clonotype came up many times. The J gene is TRBJ2-5, the V gene TRBV27; 8 bases are a match to TRBD1. Gene TRBJ2-1 matches the end of the DNA better, so the J call may be wrong. The CDR3 spans 16 residues. Germline V CDR1 and CDR2: MNHEY, SMNVEV (reference sequence). CDR3 sequence reads: CASSSAGQGAFNEQFF. The DNA for the CDR3 is TGTGCCAGCAGTTCGGCGGGGCAGGGGGCTTTCAATGAGCAGTTCTTC.

This chain uses TRBV7-6 with TRBJ2-1; D ambiguous. Germline CDR1 reads SGHVS; CDR2 reads FNYEAQ. The V end lost 9 bases, the J end lost 8 bases, and 14 bases lay between the germline ends. The CDR3 is 12 amino acids. CDR3 sequence: CASSFSMDEQFF. The CDR3 nucleotides read TGTGCCAGTAGTTTCTCTATGGATGAGCAGTTCTTC.

The chain has TRBV10-3 and TRBJ1-6; the match to TRBD1 covers 7 bases. The CDR3 has 15 residues. With 7 bases clipped from V and 9 bases from J, the junction kept 12 bases outside the gene matches. Germline values: CDR1 ENHRY, CDR2 SYGVKD. The CDR3 DNA follows: TGTGCCATCAACGACAGGGAGGTGACAGGTTCACCCCTCCACTTT. This sequence encodes CAINDREVTGSPLHF.

The chain recombines TRBV4-1 with TRBJ2-1; D uncertain. Looked up from germline, CDR1 is MGHRA and CDR2 is YSYEKL. The V end lost 0 bases, the J end lost 0 bases, and 12 bases lay between the germline ends. The CDR3 is 17 residues long. For the CDR3, the DNA is TGCGCCAGCAGCCAAGATTCGCGACTTAGCTCCTACAATGAGCAGTTCTTC. The encoded protein is CASSQDSRLSSYNEQFF.

This clonotype was counted a few times. The chain has TRBV3-1 and TRBJ2-5; no reliable D call. This CDR3 is built from 14 residues. V was shortened by 0 bases and J by 2 bases, with 7 bases between the two germline ends. Per the germline V gene, CDR1 is LGHDT and CDR2 is YNNKEL (reference sequence). In nucleotides, the CDR3 is TGTGCCAGCAGCCAAGATTGGCAACAAGAGACCCAGTACTTC. Its translation is CASSQDWQQETQYF.

This chain links TRBV3-1 with TRBJ2-5, with TRBD2 matching 9 bases. The tail of the sequence fits TRBJ2-7 better, so the J call may be wrong. The CDR3 consists of 17 residues. Germline V CDR1 and CDR2: LGHDT, YNNKEL (reference sequence). In nucleotides, the CDR3 is TGTGCCAGCAGCCAAGACTTAGTAGCGGGAGTATCCTACGAGCAGTACTTC. Translation: CASSQDLVAGVSYEQYF.

This chain's CDR3 is CASSLTSGMGLSYEQYF. In DNA, the CDR3 is TGTGCCAGCAGCTTGACGAGCGGGATGGGTCTGTCCTACGAGCAGTACTTC. The chain carries TRBV11-2 and TRBJ2-7, with TRBD2 matching over 7 bases. The V gene end was trimmed by 3 bases and the J gene end by 1 base; junction bases not matched to a gene: 12. This CDR3 has 17 residues. Germline CDR1 and CDR2: SGHAT and FQNNGV.

The genes are TRBV7-9 and TRBJ1-4, with 7 bases lining up with TRBD1. V gave up 3 bases and J gave up 5 bases; unmatched junction bases: 12. Germline loops: CDR1 SEHNR, CDR2 FQNEAQ (reference sequence). This CDR3 spans 17 amino acids. CDR3 bases: TGTGCCAGCAGCTTCAACCCCGGACAGGCGCAAAATGAAAAACTGTTTTTT. Translated, it gives CASSFNPGQAQNEKLFF.

A word on this clonotype: With a much larger clone just one base away, this may be a read error. The V call is TRBV14, the J call TRBJ1-2, with a tentative D call TRBD1 (6 bases). The CDR3 totals 14 residues. Trimming pared 3 bases from V and 6 bases from J, leaving 14 bases between. In germline, CDR1 is SGHDN, CDR2 FVKESK. This CDR3 is CASSQGGRLDGYTF. DNA of the CDR3: TGTGCCAGCAGCCAGGGGGGGCGATTGGATGGCTACACCTTC.

This chain joins TRBV20-1 and TRBJ2-5; TRBD1 agrees at 7 bases. The CDR3 totals 14 residues. The germline V gene has CDR1 DFQATT and CDR2 SNEGSKA (reference sequence). J gave up 7 bases and V 3 bases, and 11 bases lay outside the gene matches. The CDR3 region is CSASRDSAMGTQYF. Written as DNA, the CDR3 is TGCAGTGCTAGCCGGGACAGCGCCATGGGGACCCAGTACTTC.

The chain is built from TRBV14 and TRBJ2-5; D not resolved. Per the germline V gene, CDR1 is SGHDN and CDR2 is FVKESK. The CDR3 loop spans 14 amino acids. V was pared by 3 bases and J by 5 bases, with 13 bases between. The DNA for the CDR3 is TGTGCCAGCAGCCATCAAAGGTCCCTCGAGACCCAGTACTTC. Amino acids: CASSHQRSLETQYF.

In its sample, this clonotype was seen a few times. The genes are TRBV28 and TRBJ2-1; D not certain. Germline V CDR1 and CDR2: MDHEN, SYDVKM. V was pared by 6 bases and J by 0 bases, with 9 bases between. This CDR3 spans 14 amino acids. The CDR3 coding sequence is TGTGCCAGCAGCGGTCCCAGCTCCTACAATGAGCAGTTCTTC. It codes for CASSGPSSYNEQFF. Full variable domain (rest looked up from reference TRBV28 and TRBJ2-1): DVKVTQSSRYLVKRTGEKVFLECVQDMDHENMFWYRQDPGLGLRLIYFSYDVKMKEKGDIPEGYSVSREKKERFSLILESASTNQTSMYLCASSGPSSYNEQFFGPGTRLTVL.